The 15 T cell receptor beta chains presented below share a single source sample, sequenced in a study of shared clonotypes between healthy human individuals. Libraries were prepared by immunoSEQ multiplex PCR; TCRdb keeps only in-frame clonotypes and omits some of them. The repertoire holds about 1.1 million clones, roughly 77% seen once, with about 0.89% in the top ten. Sequencing was carried out using memory CD4+ T cells from PBMCs. Subset given: CD45RA-negative fraction. These receptors came from a man younger than 30 in good health. Some clones in this sample may be carry-over from other donors' samples.

The rearrangement uses TRBV5-6 and TRBJ2-7; weak D call: TRBD2 (5 bases). CDR1 and CDR2 (germline): SGHDT, YYEEEE. The V end was cut by 0 bases, the J end by 6 bases, with 10 bases between. The CDR3 covers 13 residues. DNA of the CDR3: TGTGCCAGCAGCTTGGCCGGGGTCCGCGAGCAGTACTTC. Protein product: CASSLAGVREQYF.

The chain combines TRBV27 with TRBJ2-7; D might be TRBD1 or TRBD2, each matching 6 bases. Germline CDR1 reads MNHEY; CDR2 reads SMNVEV (reference sequence). The CDR3 runs 16 residues. Trimming pared 6 bases from V and 3 bases from J, leaving 21 bases between. The CDR3 sequence is CASRGTWGLGIYEQYF. The CDR3 DNA reads as TGTGCCAGCAGAGGGACTTGGGGGCTCGGAATCTACGAGCAGTACTTC.

This clone was found once. The CDR3 nucleotides read TGTGCCAGCACCTTTCCGGGACTAGTTGAGGTTGAGCAGTTCTTC. Protein product: CASTFPGLVEVEQFF. The chain uses TRBV28 and TRBJ2-1; TRBD2 agrees at 8 bases. Germline trimming cut 7 bases from V and 9 bases from J; bases unmatched to any gene: 14. CDR1 is MDHEN and CDR2 is SYDVKM in the germline V gene. This CDR3 contains 15 residues.

The rearrangement links TRBV28 to TRBJ2-6; no reliable D call. Trimming stripped 6 bases from V and 0 bases from J, with 12 bases between. CDR1 and CDR2 (germline): MDHEN, SYDVKM. The CDR3 has 16 amino acids. The CDR3, as DNA: TGTGCCAGCAGCCGAGGACGGTTCTCTGGGGCCAACGTCCTGACTTTC. Translating gives CASSRGRFSGANVLTF.

This chain links TRBV21-1 with TRBJ2-3; the table's D call, TRBD2, has no DNA check behind it. TRBV21-1 is described as a pseudogene. The CDR3 is made up of 17 amino acids. CDR3 sequence reads: CASRLSVAFQDTDTQYF. As DNA, the CDR3 is TGTGCCAGCAGGCTTAGCGTGGCCTTTCAGGACACAGATACGCAGTATTTT.

In DNA, the CDR3 is TGTGCCAGCAGCTTGGATGGACTAGCGGGAGGGGGAACCTACGAGCAGTACTTC. It encodes CASSLDGLAGGGTYEQYF. The chain carries TRBV5-6 and TRBJ2-7, with 15 nucleotides matching TRBD2. V dropped 0 bases and J dropped 2; count of bases not matched to a gene: 6. The V gene's germline CDR1 is SGHDT and CDR2 YYEEEE. This CDR3 has 18 residues.

A remark on this clone: This CDR3 is also generated by other DNA sequences in the sample. The chain uses TRBV7-9 and TRBJ1-4; tentative D call: TRBD1 (6 bases). CDR1 is SEHNR, CDR2 FQNEAQ, per germline (reference sequence). Trimming took off 2 bases at V and 8 bases at J, with 15 bases between the two ends. The CDR3 contains 15 residues. CDR3 sequence: CASSLMGPGEEKLFF. CDR3 in DNA: TGTGCCAGCAGCTTAATGGGCCCAGGGGAGGAAAAACTGTTTTTT.

J is TRBJ2-2 and V is TRBV5-1; 9 bases are a match to TRBD2. This CDR3 is built from 17 residues. The J segment lost 3 bases and the V segment lost 0 bases, leaving 6 bases of the junction unmatched. Germline V gene data show CDR1 as SGHRS and CDR2 as YFSETQ. CDR3 sequence reads: CASSLGASGRHTGELFF. The DNA of the CDR3 is TGCGCCAGCAGCTTGGGTGCGAGCGGGAGGCACACCGGGGAGCTGTTTTTT.

The genes are TRBV5-1 and TRBJ2-1; 7 nucleotides agree with TRBD2. V was clipped by 0 bases and J by 7 bases; unmatched bases: 7. This CDR3 has 15 residues. The V gene's germline CDR1 is SGHRS and CDR2 YFSETQ. The DNA for the CDR3 is TGCGCCAGCAGCTTGGGGGTAGCGGGCCTAAATGAGCAGTTCTTC. Its protein product is CASSLGVAGLNEQFF.

The chain recombines TRBV7-9 with TRBJ2-7; D gene unclear. CDR1 and CDR2 (germline): SEHNR, FQNEAQ (reference sequence). V was clipped by 3 bases and J by 4 bases, with 7 bases between them. The CDR3 runs 12 residues. The CDR3 bases are TGTGCCAGCAGCTTCGGAGAATACGAGCAGTACTTC. Its protein is CASSFGEYEQYF.

J is TRBJ2-1 and V is TRBV4-1; D may be TRBD1 or TRBD2 (6 bases each). CDR3 length: 17 amino acids. Trimming pared 0 bases from V and 7 bases from J, leaving 19 bases between. CDR1 MGHRA and CDR2 YSYEKL come from the germline V gene. CDR3 DNA sequence: TGCGCCAGCAGCCAAGATCTTGAGGGAGGCAGGGGTAATGAGCAGTTCTTC. The encoded protein is CASSQDLEGGRGNEQFF.

The V gene is TRBV7-6, the J gene TRBJ2-7; TRBD2 agrees at 16 bases. The V gene's germline CDR1 is SGHVS and CDR2 FNYEAQ. The CDR3 contains 17 residues. V was clipped by 5 bases and J by 7 bases; unmatched bases: 11. This CDR3 is CASSPGLAGGPPREQYF. The CDR3 bases are TGTGCCAGCAGCCCGGGACTAGCGGGAGGGCCGCCTAGGGAGCAGTACTTC. Drawing the rest from reference TRBV7-6 and TRBJ2-7, the complete variable domain is GAGVSQSPRYKVTKRGQDVALRCDPISGHVSLYWYRQALGQGPEFLTYFNYEAQQDKSGLPNDRFSAERPEGSISTLTIQRTEQRDSAMYRCASSPGLAGGPPREQYFGPGTRLTVT.

J is TRBJ1-1 and V is TRBV19, with D uncertain. In germline, CDR1 is LNHDA, CDR2 SQIVND (reference sequence). V was pared by 5 bases and J by 1 base, with 8 bases between. The CDR3 is 13 residues long. CDR3 coding DNA: TGTGCCAGTAGTTGGGATTGGAACACTGAAGCTTTCTTT. It encodes CASSWDWNTEAFF.

The rearrangement links TRBV10-3 to TRBJ2-7; D may be TRBD1 (6 bases). V lost 3 bases and J lost 0, with 15 bases in between. CDR3 size: 16 residues. The germline V gene has CDR1 ENHRY and CDR2 SYGVKD. CDR3 in DNA: TGTGCCATCAGTGACCTCAGGACAGCTAGCTCCTACGAGCAGTACTTC. Its protein is CAISDLRTASSYEQYF.

The chain is built from TRBV6-5 and TRBJ2-1, with D unclear. V was trimmed by 5 bases and J by 5 bases, leaving 16 bases between them. The CDR3 contains 15 residues. Germline loops: CDR1 MNHEY, CDR2 SVGAGI. The CDR3 region has the DNA TGTGCCAGCAGTCAAATCATTGGTTTACACAATGAGCAGTTCTTC. Its protein is CASSQIIGLHNEQFF.